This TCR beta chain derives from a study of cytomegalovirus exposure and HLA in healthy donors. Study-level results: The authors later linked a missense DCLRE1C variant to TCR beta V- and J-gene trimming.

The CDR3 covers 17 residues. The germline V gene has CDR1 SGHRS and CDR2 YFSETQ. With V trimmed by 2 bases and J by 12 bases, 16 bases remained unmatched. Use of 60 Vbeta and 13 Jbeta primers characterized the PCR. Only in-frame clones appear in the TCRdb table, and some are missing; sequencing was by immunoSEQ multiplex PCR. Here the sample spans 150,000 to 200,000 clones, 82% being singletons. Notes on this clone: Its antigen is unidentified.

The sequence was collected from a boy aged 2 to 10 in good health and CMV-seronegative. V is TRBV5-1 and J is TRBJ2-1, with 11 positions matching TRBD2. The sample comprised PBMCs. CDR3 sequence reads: CASSFHIRLAGFFRQFF. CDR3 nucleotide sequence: TGCGCCAGCAGCTTCCATATAAGACTAGCGGGGTTTTTTCGGCAGTTCTTC.